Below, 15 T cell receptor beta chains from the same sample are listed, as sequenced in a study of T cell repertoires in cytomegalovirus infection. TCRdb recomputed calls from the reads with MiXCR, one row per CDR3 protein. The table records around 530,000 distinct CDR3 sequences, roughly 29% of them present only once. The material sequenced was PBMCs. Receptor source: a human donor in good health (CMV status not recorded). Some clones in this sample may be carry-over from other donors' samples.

The CDR3 region is CASSRWTGGGNQPQHF. The CDR3 nucleotides read TGTGCCAGCAGCCGCTGGACAGGGGGTGGGAATCAGCCCCAGCATTTT. The rearrangement joins TRBV28 to TRBJ1-5, with 10 bases matching TRBD1. Germline V gene lookup returns CDR1 MDHEN and CDR2 SYDVKM. V was pared by 6 bases and J by 4 bases, with 9 bases of the junction left unmatched. The CDR3 extends over 16 amino acids.

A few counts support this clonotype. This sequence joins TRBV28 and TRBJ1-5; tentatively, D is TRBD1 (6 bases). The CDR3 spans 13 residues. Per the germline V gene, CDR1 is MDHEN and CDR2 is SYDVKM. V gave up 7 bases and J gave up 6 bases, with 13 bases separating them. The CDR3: CASTVTGRQPQHF. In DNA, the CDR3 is TGTGCCAGCACCGTGACAGGACGTCAGCCCCAGCATTTT.

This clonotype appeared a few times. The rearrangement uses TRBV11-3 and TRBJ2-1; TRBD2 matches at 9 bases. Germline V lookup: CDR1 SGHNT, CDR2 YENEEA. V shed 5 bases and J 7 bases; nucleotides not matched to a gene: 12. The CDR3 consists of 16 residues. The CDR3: CASSPPRGRASNEQFF. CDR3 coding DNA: TGTGCCAGCAGCCCCCCTCGCGGGAGGGCCTCGAATGAGCAGTTCTTC.

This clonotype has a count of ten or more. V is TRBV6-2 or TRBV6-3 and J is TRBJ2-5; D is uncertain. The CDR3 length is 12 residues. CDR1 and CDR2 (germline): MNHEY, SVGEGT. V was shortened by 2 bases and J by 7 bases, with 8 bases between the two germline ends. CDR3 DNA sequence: TGTGCCAGCAGTTACGAGGCGCGGACCCAGTACTTC. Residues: CASSYEARTQYF.

The CDR3 region is CASSLTSVGQYF. The CDR3 DNA follows: TGTGCCAGCAGCTTAACAAGCGTAGGGCAGTACTTC. This rearrangement joins TRBV7-8 to TRBJ2-7; D remains unclear. Looked up from germline, CDR1 is SGHVS and CDR2 is FQNEAQ. V was cut by 2 bases and J by 9 bases, with 11 bases left in between. The CDR3 length is 12 residues. Filled out from reference TRBV7-8 and TRBJ2-7, the complete variable domain reads GAGVSQSPRYKVAKRGQDVALRCDPISGHVSLFWYQQALGQGPEFLTYFQNEAQLDKSGLPSDRFFAERPEGSVSTLKIQRTQQEDSAVYLCASSLTSVGQYFGPGTRLTVT.

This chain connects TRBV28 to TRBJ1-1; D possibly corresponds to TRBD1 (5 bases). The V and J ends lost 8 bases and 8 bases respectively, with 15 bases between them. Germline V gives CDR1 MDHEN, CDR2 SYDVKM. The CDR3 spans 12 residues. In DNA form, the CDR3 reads TGTGCCAGCCAAAAACGGGAGGGGGAAGCTTTCTTT. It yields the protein CASQKREGEAFF.

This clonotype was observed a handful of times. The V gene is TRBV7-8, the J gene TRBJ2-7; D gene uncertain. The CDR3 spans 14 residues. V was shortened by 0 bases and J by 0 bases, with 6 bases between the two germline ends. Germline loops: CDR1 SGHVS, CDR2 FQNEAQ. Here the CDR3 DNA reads TGTGCCAGCAGCTTAGCCAGATACTCCTACGAGCAGTACTTC. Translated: CASSLARYSYEQYF.

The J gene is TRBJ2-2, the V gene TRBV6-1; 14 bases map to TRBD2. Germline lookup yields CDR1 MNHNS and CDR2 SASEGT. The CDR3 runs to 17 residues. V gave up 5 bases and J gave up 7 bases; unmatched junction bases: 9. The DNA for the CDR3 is TGTGCCAGCAGTCGGGGACTAGCGGGAGAGCGTGTCGGGGAGCTGTTTTTT. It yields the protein CASSRGLAGERVGELFF.

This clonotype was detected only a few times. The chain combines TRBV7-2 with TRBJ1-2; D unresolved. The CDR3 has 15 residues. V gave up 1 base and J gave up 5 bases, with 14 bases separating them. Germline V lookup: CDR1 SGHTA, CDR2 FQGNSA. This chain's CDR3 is CASSLVRGSGYGYTF. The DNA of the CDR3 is TGTGCCAGCAGCTTAGTTCGGGGATCTGGGTATGGCTACACCTTC.

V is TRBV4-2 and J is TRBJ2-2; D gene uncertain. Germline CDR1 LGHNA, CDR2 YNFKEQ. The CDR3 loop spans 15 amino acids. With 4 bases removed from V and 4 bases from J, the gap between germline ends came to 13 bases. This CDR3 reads CASSREQPGTGELFF. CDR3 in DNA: TGTGCCAGCAGCCGAGAGCAGCCGGGCACCGGGGAGCTGTTTTTT.

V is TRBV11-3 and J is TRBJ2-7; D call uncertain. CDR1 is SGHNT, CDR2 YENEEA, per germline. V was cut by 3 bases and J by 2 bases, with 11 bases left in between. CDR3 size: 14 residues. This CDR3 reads CASSFSGRTYEQYV. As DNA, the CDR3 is TGTGCCAGCAGCTTCTCCGGACGGACCTACGAGCAGTACGTC.

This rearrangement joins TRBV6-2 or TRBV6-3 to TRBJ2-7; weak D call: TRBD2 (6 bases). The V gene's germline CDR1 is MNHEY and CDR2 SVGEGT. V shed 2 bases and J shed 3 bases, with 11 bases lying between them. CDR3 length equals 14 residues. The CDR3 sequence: CASSYVGAGYEQYV. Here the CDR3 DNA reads TGTGCCAGCAGTTACGTGGGAGCGGGCTACGAGCAGTACGTC.

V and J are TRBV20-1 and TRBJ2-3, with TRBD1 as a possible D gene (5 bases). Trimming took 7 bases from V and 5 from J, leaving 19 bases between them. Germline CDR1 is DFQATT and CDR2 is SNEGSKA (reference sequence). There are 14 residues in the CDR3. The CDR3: CSVRRQGLGDTQYF. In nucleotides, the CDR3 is TGCAGTGTACGTCGGCAGGGCTTGGGAGATACGCAGTATTTT.

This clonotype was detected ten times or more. CDR3 sequence reads: CASSLASGQASGYTF. Written as DNA, the CDR3 is TGTGCCAGCAGCTTAGCGTCTGGGCAGGCGAGTGGCTACACCTTC. V is TRBV7-2 and J is TRBJ1-2; D gene unclear. The CDR3 is made up of 15 amino acids. The V end was cut by 0 bases, the J end by 7 bases, with 15 bases between. Germline assignment: CDR1 SGHTA and CDR2 FQGNSA.

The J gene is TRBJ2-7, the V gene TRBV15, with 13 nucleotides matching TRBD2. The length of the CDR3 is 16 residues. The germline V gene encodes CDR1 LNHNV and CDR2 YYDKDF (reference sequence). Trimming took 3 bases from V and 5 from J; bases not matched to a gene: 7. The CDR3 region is CATSRGTSGRANEQYF. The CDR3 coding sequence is TGTGCCACCAGCAGGGGCACTAGCGGGAGGGCCAACGAGCAGTACTTC.